This T cell receptor beta chain was recovered during a study of PD-1 blockade in classical Hodgkin lymphoma. The study, taken as a whole, reports: Nothing has yet pinned down what causes the repertoire differences, possibly disease activity or prior therapy. Anyone who began nivolumab under 1 year after ASCT was excluded. It was CD4+ TCR diversity, not CD8+, that rose significantly by C4D1. Those achieving complete response showed baseline diversity like newly diagnosed patients.

Clones were read by immunoSEQ multiplex PCR, and TCRdb kept only the in-frame ones, dropping some. This repertoire shows fewer than 30,000 clones, approximately 82% found once; its top ten account for 20% to 25%. Details on this clone: As yet, its antigen is unknown.

Germline lookup yields CDR1 SGHTA and CDR2 FQGNSA. This CDR3 region has 15 residues. V shed 0 bases and J 4 bases; nucleotides not matched to a gene: 4. Every patient relapsed after autologous stem cell transplantation, and brentuximab vedotin exposure varied. The source of this sequence is a human donor with classical Hodgkin lymphoma. Sequences were derived from peripheral blood mononuclear cells (PBMCs), sampled before the second cycle of nivolumab. This chain links TRBV7-2 with TRBJ2-7; 9 bases match TRBD1. The CDR3 loop is CASSLAPGQGYEQYF. The DNA for the CDR3 is TGTGCCAGCAGCTTAGCCCCGGGACAGGGTTACGAGCAGTACTTC.